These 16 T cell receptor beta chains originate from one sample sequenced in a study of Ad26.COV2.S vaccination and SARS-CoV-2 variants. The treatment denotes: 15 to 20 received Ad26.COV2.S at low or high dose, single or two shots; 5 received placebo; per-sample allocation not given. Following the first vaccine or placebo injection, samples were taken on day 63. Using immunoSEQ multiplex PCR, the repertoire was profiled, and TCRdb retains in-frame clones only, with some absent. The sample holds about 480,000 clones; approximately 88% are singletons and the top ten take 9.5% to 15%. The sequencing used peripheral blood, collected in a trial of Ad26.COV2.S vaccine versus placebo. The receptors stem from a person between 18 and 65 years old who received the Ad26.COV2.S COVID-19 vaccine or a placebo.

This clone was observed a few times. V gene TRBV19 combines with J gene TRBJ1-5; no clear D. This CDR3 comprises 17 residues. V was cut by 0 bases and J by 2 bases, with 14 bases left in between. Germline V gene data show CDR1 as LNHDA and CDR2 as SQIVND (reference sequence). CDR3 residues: CASSIDRWHSGNQPQHF. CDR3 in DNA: TGTGCCAGTAGTATAGATCGGTGGCATTCGGGCAATCAGCCCCAGCATTTT.

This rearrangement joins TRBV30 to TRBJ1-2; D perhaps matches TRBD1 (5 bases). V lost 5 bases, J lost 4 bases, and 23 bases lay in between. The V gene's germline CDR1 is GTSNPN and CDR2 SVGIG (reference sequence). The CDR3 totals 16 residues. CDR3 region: CAWETAGGSLSYGYTF. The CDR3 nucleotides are TGTGCCTGGGAAACAGCGGGGGGATCCCTATCCTATGGCTACACCTTC.

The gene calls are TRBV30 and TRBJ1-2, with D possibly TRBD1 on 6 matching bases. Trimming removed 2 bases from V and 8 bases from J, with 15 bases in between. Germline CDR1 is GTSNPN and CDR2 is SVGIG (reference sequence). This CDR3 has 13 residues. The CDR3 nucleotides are TGTGCCTGGAGTCCCCACGCCGGGGGCGGCTACACCTTC. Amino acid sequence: CAWSPHAGGGYTF. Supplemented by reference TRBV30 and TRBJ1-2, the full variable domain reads SQTIHQWPATLVQPVGSPLSLECTVEGTSNPNLYWYRQAAGRGLQLLFYSVGIGQISSEVPQNLSASRPQDRQFILSSKKLLLSDSGFYLCAWSPHAGGGYTFGSGTRLTVV.

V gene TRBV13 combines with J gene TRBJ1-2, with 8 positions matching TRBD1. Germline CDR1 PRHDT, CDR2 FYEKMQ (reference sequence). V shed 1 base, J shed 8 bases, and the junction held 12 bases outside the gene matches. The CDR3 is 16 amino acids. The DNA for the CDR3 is TGTGCCAGCAGCTTAGCCGCGTTACAGGGGGTAGGCGGCTACACCTTC. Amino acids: CASSLAALQGVGGYTF.

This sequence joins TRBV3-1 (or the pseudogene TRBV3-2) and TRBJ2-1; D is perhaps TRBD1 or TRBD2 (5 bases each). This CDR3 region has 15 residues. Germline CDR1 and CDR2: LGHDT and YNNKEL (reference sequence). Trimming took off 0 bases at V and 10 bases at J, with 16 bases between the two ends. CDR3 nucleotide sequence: TGTGCCAGCAGCCAAGATAGGTCTAGGGGAGAAGAGCAGTTCTTC. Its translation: CASSQDRSRGEEQFF.

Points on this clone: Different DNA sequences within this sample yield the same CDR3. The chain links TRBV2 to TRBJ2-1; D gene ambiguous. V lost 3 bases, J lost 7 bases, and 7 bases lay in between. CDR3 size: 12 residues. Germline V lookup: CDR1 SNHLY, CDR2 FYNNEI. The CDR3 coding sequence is TGTGCCAGCAGTGAGCTCGGGAATGAGCAGTTCTTC. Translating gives CASSELGNEQFF.

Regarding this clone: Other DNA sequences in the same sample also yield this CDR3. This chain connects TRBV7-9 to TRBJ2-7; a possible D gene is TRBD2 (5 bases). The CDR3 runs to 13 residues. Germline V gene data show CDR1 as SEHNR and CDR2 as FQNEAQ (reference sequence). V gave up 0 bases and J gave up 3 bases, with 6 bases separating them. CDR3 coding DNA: TGTGCCAGCAGCTTAGCAGGGAGCTACGAGCAGTACTTC. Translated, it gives CASSLAGSYEQYF.

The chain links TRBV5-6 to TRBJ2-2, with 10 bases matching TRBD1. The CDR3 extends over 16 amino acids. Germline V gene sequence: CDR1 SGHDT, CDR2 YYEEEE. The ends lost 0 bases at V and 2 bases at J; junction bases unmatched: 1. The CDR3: CASSLGDRGNTGELFF. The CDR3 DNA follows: TGTGCCAGCAGCTTGGGGGACAGGGGTAACACCGGGGAGCTGTTTTTT.

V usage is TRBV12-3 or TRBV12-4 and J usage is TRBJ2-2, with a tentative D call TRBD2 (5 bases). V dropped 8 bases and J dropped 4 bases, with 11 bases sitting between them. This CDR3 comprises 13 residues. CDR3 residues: CASVPSSTGELFF. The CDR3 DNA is TGTGCCAGCGTCCCTAGCTCCACCGGGGAGCTGTTTTTT.

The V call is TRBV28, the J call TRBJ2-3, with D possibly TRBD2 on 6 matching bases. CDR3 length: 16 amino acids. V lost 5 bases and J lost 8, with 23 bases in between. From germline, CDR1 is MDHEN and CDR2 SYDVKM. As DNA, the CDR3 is TGTGCCAGCAGTCAGTCGGGGACTCTAATCCCTCTTACGCAGTATTTT. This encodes CASSQSGTLIPLTQYF.

The CDR3: CASSLRGSGNTIYF. The DNA for the CDR3 is TGTGCCAGCAGTCTAAGGGGGTCCGGAAACACCATATATTTT. The rearrangement links TRBV27 to TRBJ1-3; D possibly corresponds to TRBD1 (6 bases). V was cut by 5 bases and J by 4 bases, with 12 bases left in between. The CDR3 is 14 amino acids. CDR1 MNHEY and CDR2 SMNVEV come from the germline V gene (reference sequence).

The DNA of the CDR3 is TGTGCCAGCCGAGACATCGGTAGGAGGCCAGATACGCAGTATTTT. It specifies CASRDIGRRPDTQYF. This chain joins TRBV27 and TRBJ2-3, with D maybe TRBD2 (5 bases). The length of the CDR3 is 15 residues. Trimming removed 8 bases from V and 4 bases from J, with 19 bases in between. Germline CDR1 and CDR2: MNHEY and SMNVEV (reference sequence).

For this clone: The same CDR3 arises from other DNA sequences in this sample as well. CDR3: CAISEGQGSNQPQHF. The CDR3 coding sequence is TGTGCCATCAGTGAAGGACAGGGTAGCAATCAGCCCCAGCATTTT. The chain links TRBV10-3 to TRBJ1-5, with 8 bases that match TRBD1. In germline, CDR1 is ENHRY, CDR2 SYGVKD. With 3 bases clipped from V and 0 bases from J, the junction kept 1 base outside the gene matches. The CDR3 runs to 15 residues.

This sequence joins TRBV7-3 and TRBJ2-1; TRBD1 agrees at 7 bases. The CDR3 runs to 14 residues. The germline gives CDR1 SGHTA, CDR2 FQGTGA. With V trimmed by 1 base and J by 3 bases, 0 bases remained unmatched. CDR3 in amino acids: CASSLNRGYNEQFF. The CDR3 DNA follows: TGTGCCAGCAGCTTAAACAGGGGCTACAATGAGCAGTTCTTC. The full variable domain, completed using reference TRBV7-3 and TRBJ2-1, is GAGVSQTPSNKVTEKGKYVELRCDPISGHTALYWYRQSLGQGPEFLIYFQGTGAADDSGLPNDRFFAVRPEGSVSTLKIQRTERGDSAVYLCASSLNRGYNEQFFGPGTRLTVL.

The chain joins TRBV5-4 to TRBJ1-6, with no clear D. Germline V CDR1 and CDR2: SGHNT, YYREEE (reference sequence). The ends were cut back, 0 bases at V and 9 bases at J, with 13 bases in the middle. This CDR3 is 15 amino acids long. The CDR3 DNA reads TGTGCCAGCAGCTTGGGAGGGCCGGGTGGTTCACCCCTCCACTTT. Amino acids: CASSLGGPGGSPLHF. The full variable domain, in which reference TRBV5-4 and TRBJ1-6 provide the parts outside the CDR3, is ETGVTQSPTHLIKTRGQQVTLRCSSQSGHNTVSWYQQALGQGPQFIFQYYREEENGRGNFPPRFSGLQFPNYSSELNVNALELDDSALYLCASSLGGPGGSPLHFGNGTRLTVT.

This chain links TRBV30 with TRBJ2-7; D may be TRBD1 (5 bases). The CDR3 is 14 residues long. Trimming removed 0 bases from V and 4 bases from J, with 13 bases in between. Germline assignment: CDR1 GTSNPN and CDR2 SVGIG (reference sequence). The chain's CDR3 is CAWSVRQRKYEQYF. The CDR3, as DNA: TGTGCCTGGAGTGTACGACAGAGAAAGTACGAGCAGTACTTC.